Reported below is one TCR beta chain. This entry is derived from a study of blood T cell repertoires in COVID-19. Study-wide background: In each case, the material was cDNA or gDNA derived from T cells, B-cell-depleted T cells, or PBMCs.

Germline CDR1 MNHEY, CDR2 SVGAGI. Trimming stripped 8 bases from V and 4 bases from J, with 11 bases between. The CDR3 spans 13 residues. Those enrolled in Seattle joined during active infection and were followed longitudinally afterward. In the original analysis: The authors estimated nucleated cell counts from reference gene primer amplification. TCRdb keeps only in-frame clones here, not all; method: immunoSEQ multiplex PCR. That table gives V, J and clone size, and the DNA gave D and trimming. There are tens of thousands of clones in the sample; around 90% occur only once, and 3.4% lies in the top ten.

The sample was peripheral blood. This TCR came from a woman aged 45 to 65 with COVID-19, enrolled during active disease. V and J are TRBV6-5 and TRBJ2-2; unclear D gene. The CDR3 sequence is CASAERRTGELFF. The CDR3 region has the DNA TGTGCCAGCGCGGAGAGGCGCACCGGGGAGCTGTTTTTT.